This TCR beta chain is from a study of read filtering for tumor transcriptome and immune sequencing. The table lists this clonotype with many counts. The library was built from roughly 400 ng RNA with molecular barcoded adaptors for alpha/delta and beta/gamma chains. TCRdb recomputed calls from the reads with MiXCR, one row per CDR3 protein. The sample includes about 130,000 distinct CDR3 sequences, roughly 13% of them seen just once. The CDR3 is 18 residues long. Trimming took 6 bases from V and 5 from J; bases not matched to a gene: 14. Germline V lookup: CDR1 MNHEY, CDR2 SVGEGT. The receptor's source is a donor at least 40 years old with multiple myeloma. The genes are TRBV6-2 or TRBV6-3 and TRBJ2-1; 12 nucleotides match TRBD1. Input material: a population of CD138-negative cells sorted from bone marrow. The CDR3 protein is CASRGQGASGREDNEQFF. Here the CDR3 DNA reads TGTGCCAGCAGGGGACAGGGGGCTAGCGGGAGAGAGGACAATGAGCAGTTCTTC.